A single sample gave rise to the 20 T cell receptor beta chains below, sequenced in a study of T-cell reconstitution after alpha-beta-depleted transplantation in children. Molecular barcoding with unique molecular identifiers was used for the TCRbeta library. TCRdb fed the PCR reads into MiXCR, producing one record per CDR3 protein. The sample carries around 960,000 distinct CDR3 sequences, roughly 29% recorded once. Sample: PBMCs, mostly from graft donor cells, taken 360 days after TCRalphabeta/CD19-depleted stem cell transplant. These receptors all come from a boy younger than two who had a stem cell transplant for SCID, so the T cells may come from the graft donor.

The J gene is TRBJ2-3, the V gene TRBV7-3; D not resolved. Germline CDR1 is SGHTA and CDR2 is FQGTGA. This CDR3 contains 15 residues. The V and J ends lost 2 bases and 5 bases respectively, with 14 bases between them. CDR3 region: CASSLLPSRVDTQYF. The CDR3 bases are TGTGCCAGCAGCTTACTCCCGTCGAGAGTAGATACGCAGTATTTT.

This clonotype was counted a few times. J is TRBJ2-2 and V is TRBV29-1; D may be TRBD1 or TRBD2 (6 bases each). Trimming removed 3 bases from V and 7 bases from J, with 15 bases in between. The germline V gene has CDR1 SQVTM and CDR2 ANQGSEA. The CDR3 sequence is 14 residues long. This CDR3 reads CSVDARGGSGELFF. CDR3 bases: TGCAGCGTTGACGCCAGGGGAGGTAGCGGGGAGCTGTTTTTT.

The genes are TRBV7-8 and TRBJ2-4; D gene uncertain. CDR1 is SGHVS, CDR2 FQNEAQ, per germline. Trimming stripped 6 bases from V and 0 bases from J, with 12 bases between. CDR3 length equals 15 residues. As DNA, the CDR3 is TGTGCCAGCAGTCCCACGATTCTAGCCAAAAACATTCAGTACTTC. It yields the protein CASSPTILAKNIQYF.

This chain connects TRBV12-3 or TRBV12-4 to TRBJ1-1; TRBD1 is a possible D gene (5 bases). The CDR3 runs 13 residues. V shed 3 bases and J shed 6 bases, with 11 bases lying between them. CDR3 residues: CASSFGTLPEAFF. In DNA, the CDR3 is TGTGCCAGCAGTTTCGGGACCCTACCTGAAGCTTTCTTT.

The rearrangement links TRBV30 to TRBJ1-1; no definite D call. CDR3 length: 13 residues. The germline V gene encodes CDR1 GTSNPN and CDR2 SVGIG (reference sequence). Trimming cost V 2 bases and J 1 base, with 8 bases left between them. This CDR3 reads CAWSPDGNTEAFF. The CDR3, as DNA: TGTGCCTGGAGTCCGGACGGGAACACTGAAGCTTTCTTT.

For the CDR3, the DNA is TGTGCCAGCAGTATAGACAGGAGACATGTGAACACTGAAGCTTTCTTT. Its translation: CASSIDRRHVNTEAFF. This rearrangement joins TRBV2 to TRBJ1-1, with a possible D match to TRBD1 (6 bases). The germline V and J ends were trimmed by 5 bases and 0 bases, with 16 bases remaining between them. The length of the CDR3 is 16 residues. Germline V gives CDR1 SNHLY, CDR2 FYNNEI.

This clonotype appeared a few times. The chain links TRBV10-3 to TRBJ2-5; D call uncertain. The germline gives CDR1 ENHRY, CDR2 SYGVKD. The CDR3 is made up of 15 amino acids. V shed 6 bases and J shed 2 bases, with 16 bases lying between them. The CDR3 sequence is CAIRDRTQSQETQYF. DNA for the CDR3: TGTGCCATCAGGGACCGGACCCAATCACAAGAGACCCAGTACTTC.

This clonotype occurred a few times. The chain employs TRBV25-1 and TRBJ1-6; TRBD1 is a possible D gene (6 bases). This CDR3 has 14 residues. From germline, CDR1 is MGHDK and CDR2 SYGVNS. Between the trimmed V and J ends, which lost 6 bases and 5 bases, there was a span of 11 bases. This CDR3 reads CASSLTGHNSPLHF. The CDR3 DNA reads TGTGCCAGCAGCCTGACAGGTCATAATTCACCCCTCCACTTT.

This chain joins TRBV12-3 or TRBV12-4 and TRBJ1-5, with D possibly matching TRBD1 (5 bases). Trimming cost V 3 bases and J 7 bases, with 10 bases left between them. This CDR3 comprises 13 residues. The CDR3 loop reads CASSLGELQPQHF. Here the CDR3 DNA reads TGTGCCAGCAGTTTGGGGGAGTTGCAGCCCCAGCATTTT.

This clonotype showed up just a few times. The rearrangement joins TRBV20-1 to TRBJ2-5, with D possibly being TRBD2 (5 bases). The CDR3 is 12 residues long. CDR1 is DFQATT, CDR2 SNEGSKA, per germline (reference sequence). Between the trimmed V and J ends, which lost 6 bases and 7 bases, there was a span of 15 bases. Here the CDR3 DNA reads TGCAGTGCCAACGCGGGTCTTGTGACCCAGTACTTC. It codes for CSANAGLVTQYF.

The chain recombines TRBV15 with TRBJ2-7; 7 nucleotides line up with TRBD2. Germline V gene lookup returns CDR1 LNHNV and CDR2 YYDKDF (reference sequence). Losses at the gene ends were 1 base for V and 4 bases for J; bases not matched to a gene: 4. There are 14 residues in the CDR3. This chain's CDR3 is CATSRAGGTYEQYF. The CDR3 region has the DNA TGTGCCACCAGCAGAGCGGGGGGTACTTACGAGCAGTACTTC.

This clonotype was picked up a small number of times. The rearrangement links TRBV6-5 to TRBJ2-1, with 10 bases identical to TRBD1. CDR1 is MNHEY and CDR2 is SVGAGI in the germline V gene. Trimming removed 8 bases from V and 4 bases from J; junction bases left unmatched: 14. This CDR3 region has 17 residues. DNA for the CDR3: TGTGCCAGCGAGGCGGGACAGGGGCCGACAGAATACAATGAGCAGTTCTTC. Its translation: CASEAGQGPTEYNEQFF.

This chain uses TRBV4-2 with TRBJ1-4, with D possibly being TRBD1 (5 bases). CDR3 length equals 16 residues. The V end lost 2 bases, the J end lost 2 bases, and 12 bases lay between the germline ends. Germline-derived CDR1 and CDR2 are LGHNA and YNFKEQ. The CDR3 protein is CASSQSVEGTNEKLFF. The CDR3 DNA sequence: TGTGCCAGCAGCCAAAGCGTGGAGGGGACTAATGAAAAACTGTTTTTT.

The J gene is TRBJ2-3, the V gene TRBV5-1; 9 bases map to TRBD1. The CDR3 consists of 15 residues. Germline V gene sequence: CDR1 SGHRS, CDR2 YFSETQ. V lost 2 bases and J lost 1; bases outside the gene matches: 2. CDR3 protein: CASSFRDRGTDTQYF. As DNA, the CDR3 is TGCGCCAGCAGCTTCAGGGACAGGGGCACAGATACGCAGTATTTT. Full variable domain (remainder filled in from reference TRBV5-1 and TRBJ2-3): KAGVTQTPRYLIKTRGQQVTLSCSPISGHRSVSWYQQTPGQGLQFLFEYFSETQRNKGNFPGRFSGRQFSNSRSEMNVSTLELGDSALYLCASSFRDRGTDTQYFGPGTRLTVL.

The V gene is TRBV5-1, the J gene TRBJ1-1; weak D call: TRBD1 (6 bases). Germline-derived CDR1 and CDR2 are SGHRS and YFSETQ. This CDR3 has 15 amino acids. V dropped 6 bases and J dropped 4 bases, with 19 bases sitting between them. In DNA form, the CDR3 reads TGCGCCAGCACCTATGGGGGGGCGGAACGCACTGAAGCTTTCTTT. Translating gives CASTYGGAERTEAFF.

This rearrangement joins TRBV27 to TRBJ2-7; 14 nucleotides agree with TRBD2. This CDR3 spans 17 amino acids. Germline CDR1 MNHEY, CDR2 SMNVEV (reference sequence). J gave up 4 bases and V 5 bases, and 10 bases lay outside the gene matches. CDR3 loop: CASSNRTSGGLRYEQYF. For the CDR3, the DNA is TGTGCCAGCAGTAACCGGACTAGCGGGGGGCTCAGGTACGAGCAGTACTTC.

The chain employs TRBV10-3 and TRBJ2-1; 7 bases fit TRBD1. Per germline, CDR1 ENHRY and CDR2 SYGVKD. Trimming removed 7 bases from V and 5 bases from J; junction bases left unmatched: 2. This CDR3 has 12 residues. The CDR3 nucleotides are TGTGCCATCATGGGACAGAACAATGAGCAGTTCTTC. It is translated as CAIMGQNNEQFF.

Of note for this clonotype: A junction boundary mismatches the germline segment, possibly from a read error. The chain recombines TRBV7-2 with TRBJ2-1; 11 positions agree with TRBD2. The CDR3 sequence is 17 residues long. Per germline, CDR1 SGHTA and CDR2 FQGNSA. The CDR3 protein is CASSLALAGGSIDEQFF. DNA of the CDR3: TGTGCCAGCAGCCTAGCCTTAGCGGGGGGGTCAATCGATGAGCAGTTCTTC.

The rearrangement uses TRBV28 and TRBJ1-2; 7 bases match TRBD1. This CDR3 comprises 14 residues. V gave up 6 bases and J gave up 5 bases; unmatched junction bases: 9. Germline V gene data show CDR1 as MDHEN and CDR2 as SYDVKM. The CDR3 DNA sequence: TGTGCCAGCAGGTACACAGGGGTCGGATATGGCTACACCTTC. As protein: CASRYTGVGYGYTF.

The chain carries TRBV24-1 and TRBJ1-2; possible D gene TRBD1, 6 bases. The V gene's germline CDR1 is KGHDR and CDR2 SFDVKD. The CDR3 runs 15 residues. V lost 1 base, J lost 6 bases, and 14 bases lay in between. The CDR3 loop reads CATSDFPQGPNGYTF. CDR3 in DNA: TGTGCCACCAGTGATTTCCCCCAGGGGCCGAATGGCTACACCTTC.